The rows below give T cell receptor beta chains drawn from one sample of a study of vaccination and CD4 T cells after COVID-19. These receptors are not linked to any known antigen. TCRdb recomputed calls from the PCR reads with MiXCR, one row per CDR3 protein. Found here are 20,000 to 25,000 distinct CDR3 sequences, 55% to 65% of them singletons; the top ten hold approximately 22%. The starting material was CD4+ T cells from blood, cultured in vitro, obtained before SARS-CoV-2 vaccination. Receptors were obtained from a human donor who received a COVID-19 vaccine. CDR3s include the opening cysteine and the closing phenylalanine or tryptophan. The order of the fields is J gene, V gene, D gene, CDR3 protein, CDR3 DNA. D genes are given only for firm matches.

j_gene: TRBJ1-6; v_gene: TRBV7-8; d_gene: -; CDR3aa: CASSLEHASNSPLHF; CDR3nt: TGTGCCAGCAGCTTAGAACATGCCTCCAATTCACCCCTCCACTTT
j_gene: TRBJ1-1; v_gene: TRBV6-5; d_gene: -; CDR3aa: CASSYGPEAGTEAFF; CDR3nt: TGTGCCAGCAGTTATGGACCTGAGGCGGGCACTGAAGCTTTCTTT
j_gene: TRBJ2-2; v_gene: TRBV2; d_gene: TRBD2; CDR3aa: CASTPGGGYSTAGELFF; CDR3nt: TGTGCCAGCACTCCGGGCGGGGGGTATTCGACGGCCGGGGAGCTGTTTTTT
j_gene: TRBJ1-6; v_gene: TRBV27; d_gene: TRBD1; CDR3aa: CASSPRDRVSSPLHF; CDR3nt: TGTGCCAGCAGTCCGCGGGACAGGGTATCTTCACCCCTCCACTTT
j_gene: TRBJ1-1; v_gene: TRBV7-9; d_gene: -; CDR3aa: CASSLVMNTEAFF; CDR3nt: TGTGCCAGCAGCTTAGTAATGAACACTGAAGCTTTCTTT
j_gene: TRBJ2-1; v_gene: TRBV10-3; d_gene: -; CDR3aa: CAISEASLTVYNEQFF; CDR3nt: TGTGCCATCAGTGAGGCGAGTCTCACAGTATACAATGAGCAGTTCTTC
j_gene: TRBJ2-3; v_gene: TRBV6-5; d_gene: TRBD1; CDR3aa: CASSYRDRATDTQYF; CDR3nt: TGTGCCAGCAGTTACCGGGACAGGGCCACAGATACGCAGTATTTT
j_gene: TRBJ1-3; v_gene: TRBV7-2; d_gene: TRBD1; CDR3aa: CASSSDRGNTIYF; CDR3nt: TGTGCCAGCAGCTCGGACAGGGGAAACACCATATATTTT
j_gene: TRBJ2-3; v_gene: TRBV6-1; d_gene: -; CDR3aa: CASSDQGHRTDTQYF; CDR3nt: TGTGCCAGCAGTGATCAAGGACACCGCACAGATACGCAGTATTTT
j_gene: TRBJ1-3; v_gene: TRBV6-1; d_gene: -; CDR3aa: CASRPLSGNTIYF; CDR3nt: TGTGCCAGCAGACCGCTCTCCGGAAACACCATATATTTT
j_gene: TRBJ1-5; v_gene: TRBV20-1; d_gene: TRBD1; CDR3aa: CSARGNRGLGNQPQHF; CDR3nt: TGCAGTGCTAGAGGCAACAGGGGGTTGGGCAATCAGCCCCAGCATTTT